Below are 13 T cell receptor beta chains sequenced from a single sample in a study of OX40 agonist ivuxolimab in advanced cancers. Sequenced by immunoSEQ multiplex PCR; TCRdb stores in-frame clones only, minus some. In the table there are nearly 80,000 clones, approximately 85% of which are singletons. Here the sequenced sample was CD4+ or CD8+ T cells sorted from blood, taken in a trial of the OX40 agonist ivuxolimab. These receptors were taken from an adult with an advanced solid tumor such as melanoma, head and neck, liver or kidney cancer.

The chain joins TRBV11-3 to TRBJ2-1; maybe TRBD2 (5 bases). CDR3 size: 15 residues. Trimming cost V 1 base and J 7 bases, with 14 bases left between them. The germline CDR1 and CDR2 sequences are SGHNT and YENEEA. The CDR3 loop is CASSLGQAGMNEQFF. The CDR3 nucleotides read TGTGCCAGCAGCTTAGGTCAGGCGGGTATGAATGAGCAGTTCTTC.

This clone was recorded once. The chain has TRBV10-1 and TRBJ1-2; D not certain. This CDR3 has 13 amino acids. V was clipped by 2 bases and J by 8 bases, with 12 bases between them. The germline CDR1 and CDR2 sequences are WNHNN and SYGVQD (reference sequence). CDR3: CASSETETGGYTF. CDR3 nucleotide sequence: TGCGCCAGCAGTGAGACAGAGACTGGAGGCTACACCTTC.

The CDR3 here is CASSVTSGSTDTQYF. For the CDR3, the DNA is TGTGCCAGCAGCGTGACTAGCGGGAGCACAGATACGCAGTATTTT. The gene calls are TRBV7-2 and TRBJ2-3, with 10 bases aligning to TRBD2. The V gene end was trimmed by 5 bases and the J gene end by 0 bases; junction bases not matched to a gene: 2. Germline V gives CDR1 SGHTA, CDR2 FQGNSA. The CDR3 runs to 15 residues.

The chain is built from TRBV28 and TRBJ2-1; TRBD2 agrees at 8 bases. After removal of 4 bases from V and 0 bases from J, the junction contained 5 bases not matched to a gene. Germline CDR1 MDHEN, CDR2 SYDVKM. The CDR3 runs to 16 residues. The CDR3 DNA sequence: TGTGCCAGCAGTTCCCGGGGACTAGTCTCCTACAATGAGCAGTTCTTC. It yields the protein CASSSRGLVSYNEQFF.

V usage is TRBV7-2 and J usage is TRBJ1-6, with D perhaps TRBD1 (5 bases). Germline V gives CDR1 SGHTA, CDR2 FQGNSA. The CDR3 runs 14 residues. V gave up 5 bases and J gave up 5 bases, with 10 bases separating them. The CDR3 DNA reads TGTGCCAGCAGCCCGCAGGGAGATAATTCACCCCTCCACTTT. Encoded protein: CASSPQGDNSPLHF.

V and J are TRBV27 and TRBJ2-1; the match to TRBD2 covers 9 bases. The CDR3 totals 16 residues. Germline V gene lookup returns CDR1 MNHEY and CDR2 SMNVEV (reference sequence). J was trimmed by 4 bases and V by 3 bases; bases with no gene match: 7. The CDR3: CASSLLGTSSYNEQFF. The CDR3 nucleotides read TGTGCCAGCAGTTTGTTGGGGACTAGCTCTTACAATGAGCAGTTCTTC.

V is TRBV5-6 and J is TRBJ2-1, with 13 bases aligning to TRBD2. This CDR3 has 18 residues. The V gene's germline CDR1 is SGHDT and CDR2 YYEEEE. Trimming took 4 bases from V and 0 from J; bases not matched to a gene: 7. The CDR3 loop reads CASSGGLAGHLSYNEQFF. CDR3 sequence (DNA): TGTGCCAGCAGCGGGGGACTAGCGGGACATCTCTCCTACAATGAGCAGTTCTTC.

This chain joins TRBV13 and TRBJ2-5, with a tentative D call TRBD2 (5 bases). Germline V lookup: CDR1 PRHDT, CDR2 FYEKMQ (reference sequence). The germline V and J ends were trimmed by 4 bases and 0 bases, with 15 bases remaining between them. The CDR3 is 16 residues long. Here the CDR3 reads CASSSRTGLYQETQYF. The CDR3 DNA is TGTGCCAGCAGCTCCCGAACTGGACTGTACCAAGAGACCCAGTACTTC. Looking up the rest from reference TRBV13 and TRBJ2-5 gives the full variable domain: AAGVIQSPRHLIKEKRETATLKCYPIPRHDTVYWYQQGPGQDPQFLISFYEKMQSDKGSIPDRFSAQQFSDYHSELNMSSLELGDSALYFCASSSRTGLYQETQYFGPGTRLLVL.

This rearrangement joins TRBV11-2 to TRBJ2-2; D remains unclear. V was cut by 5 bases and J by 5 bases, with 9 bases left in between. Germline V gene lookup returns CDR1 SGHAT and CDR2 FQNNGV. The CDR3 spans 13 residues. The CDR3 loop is CASSLDGTGELFF. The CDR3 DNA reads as TGTGCCAGCAGCCTGGACGGAACCGGGGAGCTGTTTTTT.

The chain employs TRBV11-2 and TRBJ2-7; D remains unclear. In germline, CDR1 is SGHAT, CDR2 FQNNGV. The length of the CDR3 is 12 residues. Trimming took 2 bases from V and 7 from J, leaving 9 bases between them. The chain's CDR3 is CASSLMRLEQYF. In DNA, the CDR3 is TGTGCCAGCAGCTTAATGCGGCTAGAGCAGTACTTC.

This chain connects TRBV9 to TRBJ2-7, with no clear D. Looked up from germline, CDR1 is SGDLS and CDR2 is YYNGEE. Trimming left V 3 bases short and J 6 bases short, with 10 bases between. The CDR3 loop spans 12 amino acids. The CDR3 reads CASSGIGPEQYF. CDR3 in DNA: TGTGCCAGCAGCGGGATCGGGCCCGAGCAGTACTTC.

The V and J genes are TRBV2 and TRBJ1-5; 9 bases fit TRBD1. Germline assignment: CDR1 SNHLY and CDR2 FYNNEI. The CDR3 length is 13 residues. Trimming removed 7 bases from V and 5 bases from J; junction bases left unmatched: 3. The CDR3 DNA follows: TGTGCCAGCACTACAGGGGGCTATCAGCCCCAGCATTTT. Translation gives CASTTGGYQPQHF.

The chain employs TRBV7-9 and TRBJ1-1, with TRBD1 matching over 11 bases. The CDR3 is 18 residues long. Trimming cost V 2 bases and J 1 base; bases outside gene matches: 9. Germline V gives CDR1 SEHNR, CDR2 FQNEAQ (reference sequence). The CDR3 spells CASSLPGQGVRWNTEAFF. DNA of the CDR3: TGTGCCAGCAGCTTACCGGGACAGGGGGTCCGTTGGAACACTGAAGCTTTCTTT.